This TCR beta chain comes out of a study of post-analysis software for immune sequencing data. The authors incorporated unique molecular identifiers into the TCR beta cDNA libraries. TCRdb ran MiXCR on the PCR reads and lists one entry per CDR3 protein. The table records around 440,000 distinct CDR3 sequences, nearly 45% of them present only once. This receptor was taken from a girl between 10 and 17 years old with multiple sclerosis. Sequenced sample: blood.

CDR3 loop: CASGLQSGETQYF. CDR3 DNA sequence: TGTGCCAGCGGCTTACAATCGGGGGAGACCCAGTACTTC. The J gene is TRBJ2-5, the V gene TRBV12-3 or TRBV12-4, with D perhaps TRBD2 (5 bases). The CDR3 length is 13 residues. V lost 8 bases and J 5 bases, leaving 15 bases between the germline ends.